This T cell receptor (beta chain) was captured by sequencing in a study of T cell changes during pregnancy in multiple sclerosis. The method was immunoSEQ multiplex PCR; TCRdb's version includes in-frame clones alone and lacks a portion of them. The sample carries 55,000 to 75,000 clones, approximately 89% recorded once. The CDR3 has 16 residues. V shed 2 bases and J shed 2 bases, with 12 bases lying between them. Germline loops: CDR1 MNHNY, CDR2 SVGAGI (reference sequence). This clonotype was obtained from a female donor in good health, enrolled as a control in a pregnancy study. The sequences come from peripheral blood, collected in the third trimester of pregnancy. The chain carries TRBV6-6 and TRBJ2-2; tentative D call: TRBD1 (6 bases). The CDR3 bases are TGTGCCAGCAGTTACACTGGACAGAAAAACACCGGGGAGCTGTTTTTT. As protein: CASSYTGQKNTGELFF.